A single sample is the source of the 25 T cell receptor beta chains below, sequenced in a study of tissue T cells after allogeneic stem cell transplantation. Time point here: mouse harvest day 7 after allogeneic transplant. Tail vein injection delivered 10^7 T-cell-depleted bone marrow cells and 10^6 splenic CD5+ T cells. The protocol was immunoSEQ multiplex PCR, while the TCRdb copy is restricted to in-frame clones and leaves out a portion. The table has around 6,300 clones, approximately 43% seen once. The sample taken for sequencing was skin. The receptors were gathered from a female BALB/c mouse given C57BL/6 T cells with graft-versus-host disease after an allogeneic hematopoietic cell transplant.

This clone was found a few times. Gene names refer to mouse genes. The sequenced CDR3 bases are TGTGGTGCTAGTAACTGGGGGAAAGGTGCAGAAACGCTGTAT. Translating it yields CGASNWGKGAETLY. The full CDR3 sequence reads CGASNWGKGAETLYF. The rearrangement uses TRBV20 and TRBJ2-3; TRBD2 aligns across 8 bases. The read finishes 1 residue shy of the CDR3 end, and the germline J gene is used to complete it. This CDR3 region has 15 residues. The V and J ends lost 3 bases and 1 base, in that order; junction bases with no gene match: 6. Germline V gene lookup returns CDR1 GFQATS and CDR2 STVNSAI.

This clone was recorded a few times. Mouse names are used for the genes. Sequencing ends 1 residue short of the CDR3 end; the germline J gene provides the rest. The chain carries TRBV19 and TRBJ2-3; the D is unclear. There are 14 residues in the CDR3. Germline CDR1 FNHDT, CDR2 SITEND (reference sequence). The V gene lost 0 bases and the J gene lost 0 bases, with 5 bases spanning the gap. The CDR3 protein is CASSIVSSAETLYF. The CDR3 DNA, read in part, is TGTGCCAGCAGTATAGTCAGTAGTGCAGAAACGCTGTAT. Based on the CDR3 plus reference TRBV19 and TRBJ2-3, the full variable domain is GGIITQTPKFLIGQEGQKLTLKCQQNFNHDTMYWYRQDSGKGLRLIYYSITENDLQKGDLSEGYDASREKKSSFSLTVTSAQKNEMAVFLCASSIVSSAETLYFGSGTRLTVL.

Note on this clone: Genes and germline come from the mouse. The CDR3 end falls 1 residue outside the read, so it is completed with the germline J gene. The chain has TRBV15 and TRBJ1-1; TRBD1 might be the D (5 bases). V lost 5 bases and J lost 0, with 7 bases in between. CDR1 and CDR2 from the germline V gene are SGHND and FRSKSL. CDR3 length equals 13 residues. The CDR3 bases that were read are TGTGCCAGCAGTCCGGGACAGAACACAGAAGTCTTC. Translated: CASSPGQNTEVF. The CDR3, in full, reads CASSPGQNTEVFF.

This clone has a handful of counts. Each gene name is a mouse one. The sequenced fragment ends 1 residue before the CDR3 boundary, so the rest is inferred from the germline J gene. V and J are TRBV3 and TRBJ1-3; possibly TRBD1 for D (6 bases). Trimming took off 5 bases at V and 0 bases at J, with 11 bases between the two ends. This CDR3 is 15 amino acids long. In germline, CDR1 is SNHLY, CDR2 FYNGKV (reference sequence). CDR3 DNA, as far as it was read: TGTGCCAGCAGCCGGACAGCAAATTCTGGAAATACGCTCTAT. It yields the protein CASSRTANSGNTLY. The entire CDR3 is CASSRTANSGNTLYF.

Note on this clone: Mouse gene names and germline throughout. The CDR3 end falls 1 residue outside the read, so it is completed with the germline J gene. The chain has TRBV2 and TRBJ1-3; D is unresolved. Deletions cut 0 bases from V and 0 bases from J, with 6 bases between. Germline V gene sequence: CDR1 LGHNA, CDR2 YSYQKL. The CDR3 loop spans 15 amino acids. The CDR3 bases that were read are TGTGCCAGCAGCCAAGAAAAGGGTTCTGGAAATACGCTCTAT. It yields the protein CASSQEKGSGNTLY. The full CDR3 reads CASSQEKGSGNTLYF.

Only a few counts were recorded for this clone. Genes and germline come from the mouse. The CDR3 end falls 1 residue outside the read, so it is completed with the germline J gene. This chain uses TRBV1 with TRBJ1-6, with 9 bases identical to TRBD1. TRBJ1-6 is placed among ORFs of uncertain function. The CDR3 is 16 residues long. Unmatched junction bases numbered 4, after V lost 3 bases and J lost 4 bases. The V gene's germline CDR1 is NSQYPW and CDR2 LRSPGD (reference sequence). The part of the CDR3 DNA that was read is TGCACCTGCAGTGCTGAGGGACAGGGATATAATTCGCCCCTCTAC. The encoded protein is CTCSAEGQGYNSPLY. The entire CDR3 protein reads CTCSAEGQGYNSPLYF.

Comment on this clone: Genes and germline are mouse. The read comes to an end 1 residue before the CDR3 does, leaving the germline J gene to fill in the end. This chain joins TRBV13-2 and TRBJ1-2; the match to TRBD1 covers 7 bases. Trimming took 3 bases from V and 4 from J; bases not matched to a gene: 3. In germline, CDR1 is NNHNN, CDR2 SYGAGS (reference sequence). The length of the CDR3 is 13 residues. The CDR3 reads CASGGGGRSDYTF. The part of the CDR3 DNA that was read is TGTGCCAGCGGTGGAGGGGGCCGCTCCGACTACACC.

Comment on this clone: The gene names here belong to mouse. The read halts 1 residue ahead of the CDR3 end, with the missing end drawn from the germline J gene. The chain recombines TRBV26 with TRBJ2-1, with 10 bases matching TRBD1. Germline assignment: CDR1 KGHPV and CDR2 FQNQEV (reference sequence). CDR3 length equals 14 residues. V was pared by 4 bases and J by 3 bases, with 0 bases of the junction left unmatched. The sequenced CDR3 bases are TGTGCCAGCAGTCGGACAGGGGGCTATGCTGAGCAGTTC. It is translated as CASSRTGGYAEQF. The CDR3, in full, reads CASSRTGGYAEQFF. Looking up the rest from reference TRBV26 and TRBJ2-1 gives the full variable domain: NSKVIQTPRYLVKGQGQKAKMRCIPEKGHPVVFWYQQNKNNEFKFLINFQNQEVLQQIDMTEKRFSAECPSNSPCSLEIQSSEAGDSALYLCASSRTGGYAEQFFGPGTRLTVL.

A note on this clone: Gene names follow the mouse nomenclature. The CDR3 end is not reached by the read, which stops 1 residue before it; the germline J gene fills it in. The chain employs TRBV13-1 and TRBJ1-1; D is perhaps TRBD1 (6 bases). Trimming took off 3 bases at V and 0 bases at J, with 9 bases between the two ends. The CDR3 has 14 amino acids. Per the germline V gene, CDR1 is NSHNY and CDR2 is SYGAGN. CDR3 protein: CASSGGHPNTEVFF. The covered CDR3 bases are TGTGCCAGCAGTGGGGGACACCCAAACACAGAAGTCTTC.

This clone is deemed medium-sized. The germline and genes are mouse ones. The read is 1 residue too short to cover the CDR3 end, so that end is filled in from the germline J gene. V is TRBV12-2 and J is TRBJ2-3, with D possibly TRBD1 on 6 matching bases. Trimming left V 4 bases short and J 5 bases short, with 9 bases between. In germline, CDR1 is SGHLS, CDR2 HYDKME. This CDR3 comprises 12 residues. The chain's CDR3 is CASSPGQETLYF. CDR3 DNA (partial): TGTGCCAGCTCCCCGGGACAAGAAACGCTGTAT.

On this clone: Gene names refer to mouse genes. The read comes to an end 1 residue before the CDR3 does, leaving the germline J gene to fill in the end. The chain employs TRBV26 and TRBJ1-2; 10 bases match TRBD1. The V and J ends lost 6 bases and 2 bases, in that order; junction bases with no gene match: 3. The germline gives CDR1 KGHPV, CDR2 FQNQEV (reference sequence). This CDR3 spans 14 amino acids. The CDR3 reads CASSPGQGNSDYTF. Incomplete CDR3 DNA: TGTGCCAGCAGCCCGGGACAGGGGAACTCCGACTACACC. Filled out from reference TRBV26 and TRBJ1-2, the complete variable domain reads NSKVIQTPRYLVKGQGQKAKMRCIPEKGHPVVFWYQQNKNNEFKFLINFQNQEVLQQIDMTEKRFSAECPSNSPCSLEIQSSEAGDSALYLCASSPGQGNSDYTFGSGTRLLVI.

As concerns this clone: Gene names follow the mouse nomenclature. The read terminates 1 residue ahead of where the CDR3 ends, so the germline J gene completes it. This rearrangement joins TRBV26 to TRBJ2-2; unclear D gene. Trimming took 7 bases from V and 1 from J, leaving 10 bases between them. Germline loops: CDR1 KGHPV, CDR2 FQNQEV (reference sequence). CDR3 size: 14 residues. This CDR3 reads CASTPGINTGQLYF. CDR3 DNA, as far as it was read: TGTGCCAGCACCCCTGGCATAAACACCGGGCAGCTCTAC. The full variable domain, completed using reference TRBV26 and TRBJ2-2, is NSKVIQTPRYLVKGQGQKAKMRCIPEKGHPVVFWYQQNKNNEFKFLINFQNQEVLQQIDMTEKRFSAECPSNSPCSLEIQSSEAGDSALYLCASTPGINTGQLYFGEGSKLTVL.

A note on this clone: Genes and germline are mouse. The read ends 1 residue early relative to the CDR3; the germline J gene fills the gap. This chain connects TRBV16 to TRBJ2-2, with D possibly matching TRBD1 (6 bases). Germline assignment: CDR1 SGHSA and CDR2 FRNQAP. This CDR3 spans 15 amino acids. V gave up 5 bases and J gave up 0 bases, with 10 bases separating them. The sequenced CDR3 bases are TGTGCAAGCAGCCCCTACAGGGCAAACACCGGGCAGCTCTAC. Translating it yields CASSPYRANTGQLY. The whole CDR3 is CASSPYRANTGQLYF.

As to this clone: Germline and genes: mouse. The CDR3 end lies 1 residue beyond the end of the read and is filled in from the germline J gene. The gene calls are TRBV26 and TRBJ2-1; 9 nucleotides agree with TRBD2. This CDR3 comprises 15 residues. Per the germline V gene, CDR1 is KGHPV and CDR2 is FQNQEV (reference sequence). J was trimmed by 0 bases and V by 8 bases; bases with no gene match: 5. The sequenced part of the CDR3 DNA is TGTGCCAGCGGCAGGACTGGGGTTAACTATGCTGAGCAGTTC. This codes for CASGRTGVNYAEQF. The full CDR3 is CASGRTGVNYAEQFF.

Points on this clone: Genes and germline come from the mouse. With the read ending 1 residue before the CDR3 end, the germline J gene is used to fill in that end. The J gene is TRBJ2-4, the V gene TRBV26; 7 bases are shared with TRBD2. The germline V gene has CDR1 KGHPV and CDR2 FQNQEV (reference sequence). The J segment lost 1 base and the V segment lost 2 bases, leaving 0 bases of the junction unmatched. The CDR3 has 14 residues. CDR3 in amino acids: CASSLGGGQNTLYF. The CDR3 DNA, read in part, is TGTGCCAGCAGTCTGGGGGGGGGTCAAAACACCTTGTAC.

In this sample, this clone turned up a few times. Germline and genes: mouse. The CDR3 sequence is CASSPRDRGYAEQFF. Incomplete CDR3 DNA: TGTGCCAGCTCTCCACGGGACAGGGGCTATGCTGAGCAGTTC. This chain joins TRBV12-1 and TRBJ2-1; TRBD1 agrees at 10 bases. The CDR3 end lies 1 residue beyond the end of the read and is filled in from the germline J gene. The CDR3 is 15 residues long. V gave up 2 bases and J gave up 3 bases; unmatched junction bases: 3. Germline assignment: CDR1 SGHSN and CDR2 HYEKVE.

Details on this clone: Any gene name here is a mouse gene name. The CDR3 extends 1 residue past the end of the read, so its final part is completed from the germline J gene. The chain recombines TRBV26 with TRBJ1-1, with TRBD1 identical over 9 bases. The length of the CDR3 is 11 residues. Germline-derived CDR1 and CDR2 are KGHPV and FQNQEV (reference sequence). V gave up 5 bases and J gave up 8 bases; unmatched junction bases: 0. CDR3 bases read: TGTGCCAGCAGTGGGACAGGGGAAGTCTTC. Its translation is CASSGTGEVF. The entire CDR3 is CASSGTGEVFF.

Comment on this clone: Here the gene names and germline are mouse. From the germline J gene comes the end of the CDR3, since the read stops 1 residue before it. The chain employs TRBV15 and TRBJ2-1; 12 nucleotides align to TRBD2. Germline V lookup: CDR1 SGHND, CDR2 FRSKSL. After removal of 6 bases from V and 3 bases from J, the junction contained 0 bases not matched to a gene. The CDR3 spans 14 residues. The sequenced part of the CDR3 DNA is TGTGCCAGCAGGGACTGGGGGGGCTATGCTGAGCAGTTC. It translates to CASRDWGGYAEQF. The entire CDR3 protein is CASRDWGGYAEQFF. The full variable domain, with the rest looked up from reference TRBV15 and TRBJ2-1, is DAGVTQTPRHEVAEKGQTIILKCEPVSGHNDLFWYRQTKIQGLELLSYFRSKSLMEDGGAFKDRFKAEMLNSSFSTLKIQPTEPKDSAVYLCASRDWGGYAEQFFGPGTRLTVL.

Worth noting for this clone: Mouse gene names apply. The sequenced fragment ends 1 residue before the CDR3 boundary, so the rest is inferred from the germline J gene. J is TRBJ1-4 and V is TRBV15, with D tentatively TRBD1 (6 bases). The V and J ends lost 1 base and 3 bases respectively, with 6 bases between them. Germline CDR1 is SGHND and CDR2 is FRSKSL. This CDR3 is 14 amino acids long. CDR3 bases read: TGTGCCAGCAGTTTAGGGACAGCCAACGAAAGATTATTT. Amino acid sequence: CASSLGTANERLF. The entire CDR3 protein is CASSLGTANERLFF.

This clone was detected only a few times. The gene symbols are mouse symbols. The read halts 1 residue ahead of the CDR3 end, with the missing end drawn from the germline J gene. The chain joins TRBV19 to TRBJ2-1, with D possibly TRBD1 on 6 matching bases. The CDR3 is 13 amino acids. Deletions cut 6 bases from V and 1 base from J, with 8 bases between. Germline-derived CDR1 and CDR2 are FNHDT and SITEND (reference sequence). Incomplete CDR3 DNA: TGTGCCAGCACCGGACAGAACTATGCTGAGCAGTTC. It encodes CASTGQNYAEQF. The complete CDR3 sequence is CASTGQNYAEQFF.

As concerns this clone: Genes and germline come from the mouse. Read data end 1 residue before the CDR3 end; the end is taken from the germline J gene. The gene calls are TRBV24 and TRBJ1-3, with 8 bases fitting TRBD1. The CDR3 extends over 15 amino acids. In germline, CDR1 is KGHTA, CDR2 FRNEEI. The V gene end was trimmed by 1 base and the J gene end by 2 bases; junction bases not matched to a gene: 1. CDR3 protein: CASSLWTGTGNTLYF. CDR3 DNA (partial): TGTGCCAGCAGTCTGTGGACAGGGACTGGAAATACGCTCTAT.

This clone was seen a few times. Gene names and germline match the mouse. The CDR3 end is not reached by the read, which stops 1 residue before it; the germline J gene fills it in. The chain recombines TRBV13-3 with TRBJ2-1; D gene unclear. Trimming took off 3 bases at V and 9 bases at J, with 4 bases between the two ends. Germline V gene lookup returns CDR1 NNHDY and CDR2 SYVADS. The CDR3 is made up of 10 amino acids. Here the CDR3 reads CASSGGEQFF. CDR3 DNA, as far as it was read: TGTGCCAGCAGTGGGGGTGAGCAGTTC.

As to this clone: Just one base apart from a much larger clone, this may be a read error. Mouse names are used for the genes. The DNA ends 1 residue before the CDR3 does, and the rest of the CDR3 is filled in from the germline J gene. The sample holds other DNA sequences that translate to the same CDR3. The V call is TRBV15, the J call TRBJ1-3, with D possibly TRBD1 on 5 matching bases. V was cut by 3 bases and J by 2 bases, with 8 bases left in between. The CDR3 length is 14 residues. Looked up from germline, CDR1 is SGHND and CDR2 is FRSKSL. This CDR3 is CASSLGGAGNTLYF. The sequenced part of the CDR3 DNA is TGTGCCAGCAGTTTGGGGGGGGCTGGAAATACGCTCTAT.

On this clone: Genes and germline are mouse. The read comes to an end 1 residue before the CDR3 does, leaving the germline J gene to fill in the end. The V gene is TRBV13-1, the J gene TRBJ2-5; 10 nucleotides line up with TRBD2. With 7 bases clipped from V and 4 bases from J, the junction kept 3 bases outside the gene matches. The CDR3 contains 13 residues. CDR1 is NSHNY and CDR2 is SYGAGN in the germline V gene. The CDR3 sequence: CASSGTGEDTQYF. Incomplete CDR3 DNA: TGTGCCAGCTCCGGGACTGGGGAAGACACCCAGTAC.

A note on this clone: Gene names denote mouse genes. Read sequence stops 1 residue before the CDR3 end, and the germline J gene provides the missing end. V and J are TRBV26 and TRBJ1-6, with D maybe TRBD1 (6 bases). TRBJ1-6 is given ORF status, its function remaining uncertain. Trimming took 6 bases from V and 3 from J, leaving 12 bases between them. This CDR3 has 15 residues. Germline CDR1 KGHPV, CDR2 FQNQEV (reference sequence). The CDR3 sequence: CASSPGHHYNSPLYF. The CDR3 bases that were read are TGTGCCAGCAGCCCGGGACACCACTATAATTCGCCCCTCTAC.